This T cell receptor beta chain was identified in a study of cytomegalovirus exposure and HLA in healthy donors. Looking at the study overall: Of the donors genotyped, 398 in all, 75% to 90% fell in the Caucasian-associated ancestry cluster. The study, taken as a whole, reports: The study had only CMV serostatus as immune exposure information.

Primers for the PCR totalled 60 Vbeta and 13 Jbeta. Original handling: Unique TCR beta chains totaled some 88 million in a later count, with around 11 million of them shared. Data came from immunoSEQ multiplex PCR; TCRdb stores just in-frame clones and leaves some out. V and J calls and clone size follow that table, whereas D and trimming were derived from the DNA. The table has approximately 140,000 clones, about 70% seen once. In regard to this clone: Its antigen is unidentified.

This clonotype was obtained from a woman aged 60-70 years in good health and CMV-seropositive. The sample consisted of PBMCs.

The CDR3 DNA sequence: TGTGCCAGTAGTATAGGGCAGGGGGCGTTAGATACGCAGTATTTT. This codes for CASSIGQGALDTQYF. The rearrangement links TRBV19 to TRBJ2-3; 8 bases align to TRBD1. The V gene's germline CDR1 is LNHDA and CDR2 SQIVND (reference sequence). The ends lost 1 base at V and 5 bases at J; junction bases unmatched: 5. This CDR3 has 15 residues.